What follows are 12 T cell receptor beta chains derived from one specimen sequenced in a study of T cell responses to AZD1222 COVID-19 vaccine (dated by TCRdb to the early 2020s). The method behind the library was the immunoSEQ multiplex PCR assay. This immuneACCESS table, as held by TCRdb, lists in-frame sequences with V and J called but not all clones. Of the missing ones, under half trace to an unresolved V gene in checked studies; the others have no known cause. Counted in this sample were almost 50,000 clones; 70% to 85% of them appeared once. The ten largest clones add up to approximately 20% of the sample. Explained via the paper, the time point label denotes: baseline before first vaccination. The treatment or condition label for this specimen denotes: meningococcal conjugate vaccine given as trial control. The specimen was peripheral blood, collected on day 0 of MenACWY control vaccination. The receptors were gathered from an adult in good health.

The chain carries TRBV28 and TRBJ2-1; D might be TRBD1 (6 bases). Per germline, CDR1 MDHEN and CDR2 SYDVKM. CDR3 size: 16 residues. V was cut by 4 bases and J by 2 bases, with 15 bases left in between. CDR3 in DNA: TGTGCCAGCAGTTGGGATACAGGGTCGGCCTACAATGAGCAGTTCTTC. Its protein product is CASSWDTGSAYNEQFF.

The CDR3 coding sequence is TGTGCCAGCAGAAGTCCGGGACTAGCGCTCAATGAGCAGTTCTTC. This gives the protein CASRSPGLALNEQFF. The chain carries TRBV5-8 and TRBJ2-1; 10 nucleotides line up with TRBD2. Germline V gene sequence: CDR1 SGHTS, CDR2 YDEGEE. The ends lost 5 bases at V and 6 bases at J; junction bases unmatched: 8. CDR3 length: 15 residues.

The chain uses TRBV28 and TRBJ2-3; D ambiguous. Trimming cost V 2 bases and J 8 bases, with 8 bases left between them. This CDR3 has 12 residues. Germline-derived CDR1 and CDR2 are MDHEN and SYDVKM. The CDR3 reads CASSLTVGTQYF. The CDR3 DNA is TGTGCCAGCAGTTTAACGGTCGGTACGCAGTATTTT.

The chain recombines TRBV10-2 with TRBJ2-2; a weak D match, TRBD1 (5 bases). Trimming took 6 bases from V and 2 from J, leaving 7 bases between them. Germline assignment: CDR1 WSHSY and CDR2 SAAADI. The length of the CDR3 is 13 residues. The CDR3 loop reads CASRDSNTGELFF. The CDR3 DNA sequence: TGCGCCAGCAGAGACAGTAACACCGGGGAGCTGTTTTTT.

This clone was seen a single time. This chain connects TRBV5-1 to TRBJ2-1, with D possibly called TRBD1 or TRBD2 (6 bases each). Trimming took off 3 bases at V and 7 bases at J, with 17 bases between the two ends. This CDR3 comprises 15 residues. Per the germline V gene, CDR1 is SGHRS and CDR2 is YFSETQ. The CDR3: CASSSQWGADNEQFF. CDR3 nucleotide sequence: TGCGCCAGCAGCTCCCAGTGGGGGGCGGATAATGAGCAGTTCTTC.

The chain is built from TRBV4-1 and TRBJ1-5, with D perhaps TRBD1 (5 bases). The V gene lost 4 bases and the J gene lost 4 bases, with 17 bases spanning the gap. Germline assignment: CDR1 MGHRA and CDR2 YSYEKL. The CDR3 is 16 residues long. The CDR3 spells CASSPLGDSWNQPQHF. The CDR3, as DNA: TGCGCCAGCAGCCCCCTGGGCGACAGCTGGAATCAGCCCCAGCATTTT.

The chain recombines TRBV12-3 or TRBV12-4 with TRBJ1-2, with D possibly being TRBD1 (6 bases). The V gene lost 2 bases and the J gene lost 8 bases, with 9 bases spanning the gap. The CDR3 runs 12 residues. The CDR3: CASSLSGGGYTF. CDR3 DNA sequence: TGTGCCAGCAGTTTATCGGGGGGCGGCTACACCTTC.

The chain is built from TRBV30 and TRBJ1-1; D is possibly TRBD1 (5 bases). The V gene's germline CDR1 is GTSNPN and CDR2 SVGIG (reference sequence). CDR3 length equals 13 residues. V dropped 3 bases and J dropped 1 base, with 9 bases sitting between them. CDR3 region: CAWSGTANTEAFF. The CDR3 nucleotides read TGTGCCTGGAGCGGGACTGCGAACACTGAAGCTTTCTTT.

This sequence joins TRBV24-1 and TRBJ2-1; D is undetermined. Trimming pared 3 bases from V and 6 bases from J, leaving 14 bases between. CDR1 KGHDR and CDR2 SFDVKD come from the germline V gene. The CDR3 covers 15 residues. Here the CDR3 reads CATSDRKTYSNEQFF. DNA of the CDR3: TGTGCCACCAGTGATCGCAAAACCTACTCCAATGAGCAGTTCTTC.

The chain joins TRBV10-3 to TRBJ2-3, with D maybe TRBD2 (6 bases). The CDR3 sequence is 13 residues long. V lost 9 bases, J lost 3 bases, and 13 bases lay in between. Per germline, CDR1 ENHRY and CDR2 SYGVKD. CDR3 protein: CAIQQEGTDTQYF. CDR3 in DNA: TGTGCCATACAACAGGAGGGTACAGATACGCAGTATTTT.

This clone was found once. The J gene is TRBJ1-2, the V gene TRBV2; D perhaps matches TRBD1 (5 bases). The ends were cut back, 10 bases at V and 7 bases at J, with 19 bases in the middle. This CDR3 comprises 13 residues. In germline, CDR1 is SNHLY, CDR2 FYNNEI. The CDR3 spells CATVSGTEFGYTF. The CDR3 DNA is TGTGCCACCGTCTCCGGGACGGAGTTTGGCTACACCTTC.

This clone was counted between two and nine times. The J gene is TRBJ1-1, the V gene TRBV28; the D is unclear. Germline V lookup: CDR1 MDHEN, CDR2 SYDVKM. The germline V and J ends were trimmed by 6 bases and 1 base, with 12 bases remaining between them. This CDR3 spans 14 amino acids. CDR3 in DNA: TGTGCCAGCAGGAGACACTTATGGAACACTGAAGCTTTCTTT. Its protein product is CASRRHLWNTEAFF.